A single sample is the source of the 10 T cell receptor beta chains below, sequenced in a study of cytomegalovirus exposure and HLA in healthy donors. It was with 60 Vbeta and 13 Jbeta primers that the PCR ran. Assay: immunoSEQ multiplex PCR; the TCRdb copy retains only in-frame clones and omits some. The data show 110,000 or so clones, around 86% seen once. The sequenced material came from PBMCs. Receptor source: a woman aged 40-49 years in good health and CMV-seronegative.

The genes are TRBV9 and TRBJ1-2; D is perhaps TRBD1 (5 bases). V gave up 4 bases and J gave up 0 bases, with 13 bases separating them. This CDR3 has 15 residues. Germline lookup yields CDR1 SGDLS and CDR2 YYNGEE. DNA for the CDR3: TGTGCCAGCAGCCAAACCGGGGGGGCTAACTATGGCTACACCTTC. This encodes CASSQTGGANYGYTF. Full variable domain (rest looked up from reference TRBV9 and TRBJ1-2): DSGVTQTPKHLITATGQRVTLRCSPRSGDLSVYWYQQSLDQGLQFLIQYYNGEERAKGNILERFSAQQFPDLHSELNLSSLELGDSALYFCASSQTGGANYGYTFGSGTRLTVV.

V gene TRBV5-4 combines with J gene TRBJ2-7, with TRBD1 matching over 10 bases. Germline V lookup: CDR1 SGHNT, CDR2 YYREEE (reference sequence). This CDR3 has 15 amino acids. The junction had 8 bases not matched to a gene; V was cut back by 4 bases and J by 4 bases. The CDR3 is CASSLRGGQGYEQYF. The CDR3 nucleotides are TGTGCCAGCAGCCTGAGGGGGGGACAGGGGTACGAGCAGTACTTC.

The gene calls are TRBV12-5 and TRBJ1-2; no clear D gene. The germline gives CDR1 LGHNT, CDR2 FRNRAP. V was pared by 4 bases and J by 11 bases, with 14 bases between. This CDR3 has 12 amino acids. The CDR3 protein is CASGSDSTFYTF. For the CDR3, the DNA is TGTGCTAGTGGTTCGGACTCGACTTTTTACACCTTC.

CDR3 protein: CASSQRTGLTEAFF. The DNA for the CDR3 is TGTGCCAGTAGTCAGAGGACAGGGTTGACTGAAGCTTTCTTT. The rearrangement links TRBV19 to TRBJ1-1; TRBD1 matches at 8 bases. This CDR3 contains 14 residues. V lost 5 bases and J lost 5; bases outside the gene matches: 7. Per germline, CDR1 LNHDA and CDR2 SQIVND (reference sequence).

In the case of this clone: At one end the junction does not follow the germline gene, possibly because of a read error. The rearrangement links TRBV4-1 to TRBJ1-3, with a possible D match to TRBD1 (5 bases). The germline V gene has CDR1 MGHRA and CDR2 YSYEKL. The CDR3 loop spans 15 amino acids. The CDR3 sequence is CASSQDGRAGNAIYF. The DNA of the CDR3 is TGCGCCAGCAGCCAAGATGGCAGGGCTGGAAACGCCATATATTTT.

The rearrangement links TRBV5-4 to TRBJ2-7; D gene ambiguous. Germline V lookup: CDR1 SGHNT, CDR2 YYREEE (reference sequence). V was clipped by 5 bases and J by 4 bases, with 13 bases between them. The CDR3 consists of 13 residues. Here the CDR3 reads CASSPPDMYEQYF. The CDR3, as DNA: TGTGCCAGCAGTCCTCCTGACATGTACGAGCAGTACTTC.

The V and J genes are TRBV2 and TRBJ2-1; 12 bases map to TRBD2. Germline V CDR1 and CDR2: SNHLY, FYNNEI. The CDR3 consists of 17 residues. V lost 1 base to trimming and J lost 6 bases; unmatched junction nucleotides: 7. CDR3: CASSEGLAGARVNEQFF. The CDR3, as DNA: TGTGCCAGCAGTGAAGGACTAGCGGGAGCGAGGGTCAATGAGCAGTTCTTC. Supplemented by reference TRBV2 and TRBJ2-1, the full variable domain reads EPEVTQTPSHQVTQMGQEVILRCVPISNHLYFYWYRQILGQKVEFLVSFYNNEISEKSEIFDDQFSVERPDGSNFTLKIRSTKLEDSAMYFCASSEGLAGARVNEQFFGPGTRLTVL.

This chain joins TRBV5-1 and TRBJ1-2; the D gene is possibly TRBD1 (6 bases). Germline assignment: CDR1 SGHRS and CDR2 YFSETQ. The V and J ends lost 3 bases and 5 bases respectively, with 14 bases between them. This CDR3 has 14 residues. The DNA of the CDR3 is TGCGCCAGCAGCTCCGGACGTGGACAGTATGGCTACACCTTC. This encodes CASSSGRGQYGYTF.

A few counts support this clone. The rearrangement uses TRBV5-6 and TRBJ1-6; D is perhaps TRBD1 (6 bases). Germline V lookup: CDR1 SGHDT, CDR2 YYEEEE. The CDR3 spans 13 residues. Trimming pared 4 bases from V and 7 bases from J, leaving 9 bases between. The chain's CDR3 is CASSTGQNSPLHF. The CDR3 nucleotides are TGTGCCAGCAGCACGGGACAAAATTCACCCCTCCACTTT.

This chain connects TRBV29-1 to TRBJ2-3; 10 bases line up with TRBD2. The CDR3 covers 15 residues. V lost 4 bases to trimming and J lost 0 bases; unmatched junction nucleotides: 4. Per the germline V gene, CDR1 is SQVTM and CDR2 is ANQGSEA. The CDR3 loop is CSVGTSGKSTDTQYF. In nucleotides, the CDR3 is TGCAGCGTTGGAACTAGCGGGAAAAGCACAGATACGCAGTATTTT.